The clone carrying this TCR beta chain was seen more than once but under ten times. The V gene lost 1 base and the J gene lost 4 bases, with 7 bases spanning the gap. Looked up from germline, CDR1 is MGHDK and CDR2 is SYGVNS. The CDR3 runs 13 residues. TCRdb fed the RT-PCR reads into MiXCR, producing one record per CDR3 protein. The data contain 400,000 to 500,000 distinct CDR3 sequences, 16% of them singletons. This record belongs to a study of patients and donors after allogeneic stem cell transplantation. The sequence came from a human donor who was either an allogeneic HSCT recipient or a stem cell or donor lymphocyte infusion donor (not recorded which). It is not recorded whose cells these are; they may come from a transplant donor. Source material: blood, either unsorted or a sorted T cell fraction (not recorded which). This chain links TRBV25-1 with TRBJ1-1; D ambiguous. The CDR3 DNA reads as TGTGCCAGCAGTGAATTACACGGCACTGAAGCTTTCTTT. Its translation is CASSELHGTEAFF.